This TCR beta chain was captured by sequencing in a study of Graves' ophthalmopathy and Graves' hyperthyroidism (dated by TCRdb to the late 2010s). Describing the broader study: Peripheral blood was collected at initial diagnosis, prior to any treatment. In several hyperthyroidism patients, the T-cell repertoires found in thyroid tissue were compared with those found in blood. After sampling, hyperthyroidism patients received methimazole starting at 30 mg daily, and ophthalmopathy patients received high-dose intravenous methylprednisolone. The independent validation cohort included about 19 hyperthyroidism patients plus 17 patients who later progressed from hyperthyroidism to ophthalmopathy. In total, 135 blood samples were TCR-sequenced: some 43 ophthalmopathy, some 72 hyperthyroidism and about 17 hyperthyroidism-to-ophthalmopathy patients. TCR beta repertoire signatures were used to distinguish Graves' ophthalmopathy from Graves' hyperthyroidism and to predict progression to ophthalmopathy. To explore V-J signatures that separate ophthalmopathy from hyperthyroidism, a discovery set of more than 95 patients was enrolled, consisting of about 41 with ophthalmopathy and fewer than 60 with stable hyperthyroidism.

This clonotype came up many times. Its antigen target is currently unknown. Per-base qualities were not stored, and no clone one base away is much larger. The ophthalmopathy patients had moderately to severely active disease, with a Clinical Activity Score of 3 or higher, a NOSPECS grade of 4 or higher, and a disease duration of less than 3 months. Anyone with other autoimmune diseases, uncontrolled infections, pregnancy or lactation was excluded from the study. Diagnosis was based on clinical symptoms, serum thyroxine, TRAb, thyroid ultrasound and orbital computed tomography. Ficoll-Paque density gradient centrifugation was used to isolate PBMCs from 8.5 to 10 ml of fresh peripheral blood. Total RNA was extracted using Trizol reagent, and RNA quality was checked on an Agilent 2100 Bioanalyzer. General findings and caveats noted by the study authors: In cross-validation, the 13-signature model distinguished ophthalmopathy from stable hyperthyroidism with nearly 90% sensitivity and about 81% specificity, while in the test set the corresponding values were approximately 80% and 75%. In validation, the model predicted ophthalmopathy progression with less than 71% sensitivity and around 72% specificity; some 13 predicted patients were CT-confirmed with GO in a median of around 6 months. Most expanded thyroid clonotypes with a frequency above 0.001 also appeared in blood, which suggests that blood repertoires may reflect the immune response in the thyroid. No statistical method was used to set the sample size in advance, and the investigators knew which group each participant was assigned to.

For repertoire sequencing, TCR beta CDR3 regions were amplified from RNA transcripts. HTBI primers and the Qiagen OneStep RT-PCR kit were used in a first-round RT-PCR, which was followed by a second-round multiplex PCR, size selection and purification. The libraries underwent paired-end sequencing with 100 bp reads on an Illumina HiSeq2000. Concerning the study's data processing: Reads were processed with SOAPnuke, discarding reads with adapters, uncalled bases, mean Phred below 15, or no exact constant-primer or identifier match. COPE v1.2.5 was used to merge high-quality paired reads. Clonotypes were defined as unique nucleotide sequences and were aligned to IMGT TRB V, D and J references using MiTCR v1.1. The analysis was limited to V-J combinations with a frequency above 0.0001, which together covered about 99% of repertoires. For each V-J combination, a TCR clonal expansion and chaos score was defined as F50 clonal expansion divided by the chaos observed in the TCRdist matrix. Welch's t-statistics and random forest were used to reduce the features to approximately 13 V-J combinations, which were then used as input to a naive Bayes classifier. The Morisita-Horn index was used to measure how similar the thyroid and blood repertoires were. The public sequencing data were trimmed at Q25 with fastp and processed into clonotypes with MiXCR by TCRdb, which kept only in-frame beta chains. Merged by CDR3 protein, the rows form single entries marked with the most common genes and DNA. TCRdb, rather than the study authors, made the V and J calls. Counted in this sample were 340,000 or so distinct CDR3 sequences; 15% to 20% of them appeared once. The biggest ten clones account for roughly 12% of the sample.

Inclusive of the bounding cysteine and phenylalanine, the CDR3 is 14 residues long. Only the CDR3 part of the read is kept: 42 bases, read in frame from the first base. CDR1 SGHTA and CDR2 FQGNSA were looked up in the germline V gene. V lost 3 bases and J lost 7 bases; the stretch between them is 15 bases long. In this chain, TRBV7-2 is recombined with TRBJ1-2; confidence is insufficient to name the D gene. The receptor's source is an adult man with Graves' ophthalmopathy. The sample consisted of peripheral blood. The DNA sequence is as follows: TGTGCCAGCAGCTTGAGTTCCGAGGCGGGTGGCTACACCTTC. Its amino acids are CASSLSSEAGGYTF.